This record covers a single T cell receptor (beta chain). CDR3 length equals 16 residues. Deletions cut 1 base from V and 6 bases from J, with 14 bases between. Germline CDR1 is SGDLS and CDR2 is YYNGEE. This sample stems from a study of blood T cell repertoires in COVID-19. Whole-study context: From T cells, B-cell-depleted T cells, or PBMCs came the material, which was cDNA or gDNA.

Sequencing used immunoSEQ multiplex PCR; TCRdb keeps in-frame clones, though not all of them. The table lists 120,000 to 150,000 clones, over 75% of them singletons, with around 2.9% in the top ten. The chain combines TRBV9 with TRBJ1-6, with a weak D call TRBD1 (6 bases). This receptor was identified in a man aged 50-60 years with acute or convalescent COVID-19. Sequencing was performed on peripheral blood. Here the CDR3 reads CASSVNPGDGNSPLHF. In nucleotides, the CDR3 is TGTGCCAGCAGCGTAAACCCAGGGGACGGTAATTCACCCCTCCACTTT.